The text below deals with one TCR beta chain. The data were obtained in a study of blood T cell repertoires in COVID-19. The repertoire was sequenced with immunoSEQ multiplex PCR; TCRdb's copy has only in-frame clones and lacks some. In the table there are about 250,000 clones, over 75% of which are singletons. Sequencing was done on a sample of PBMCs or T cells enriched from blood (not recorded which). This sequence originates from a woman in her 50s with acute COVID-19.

This CDR3 is CATSRDYLSGYTF. CDR3 coding DNA: TGTGCCACCAGCAGAGACTATTTAAGTGGCTACACCTTC. The rearrangement joins TRBV15 to TRBJ1-2; D is unclear. Trimming removed 0 bases from V and 7 bases from J, with 9 bases in between. The CDR3 has 13 residues. CDR1 and CDR2 (germline): LNHNV, YYDKDF (reference sequence).